One sample yielded the 5 T cell receptor beta chains listed below, sequenced in a study of early stage breast cancer tumors. Some clones are missing from TCRdb's copy, which holds only in-frame ones; the method was immunoSEQ multiplex PCR. The repertoire includes tens of thousands of clones, around 80% of them detected once, and roughly 3.4% sits in the top ten. What was sequenced was blood. The source of these receptors is a person between 35 and 49 years old with breast cancer.

The rearrangement uses TRBV11-2 and TRBJ2-1, with 8 bases fitting TRBD2. Germline trimming cut 1 base from V and 7 bases from J; bases unmatched to any gene: 6. This CDR3 is built from 15 residues. Per germline, CDR1 SGHAT and CDR2 FQNNGV. The CDR3 reads CASSLAGGPSNEQFF. CDR3 nucleotides: TGTGCCAGCAGCTTAGCGGGAGGGCCTTCGAATGAGCAGTTCTTC.

This clone was observed a handful of times. The V gene is TRBV6-6, the J gene TRBJ1-2; D is perhaps TRBD1 (6 bases). V lost 2 bases and J 6 bases, leaving 16 bases between the germline ends. CDR1 and CDR2 (germline): MNHNY, SVGAGI (reference sequence). CDR3 size: 15 residues. The CDR3 reads CASSYGQQFVDGYTF. The DNA of the CDR3 is TGTGCCAGCAGTTACGGACAGCAATTTGTGGATGGCTACACCTTC.

This chain joins TRBV7-2 and TRBJ1-4; 9 bases are a match to TRBD1. The CDR3 has 14 residues. The germline CDR1 and CDR2 sequences are SGHTA and FQGNSA. V lost 5 bases and J lost 10; bases outside the gene matches: 8. CDR3: CASSAGQGRLKLFF. Written as DNA, the CDR3 is TGTGCCAGCAGCGCGGGACAGGGACGTCTAAAACTGTTTTTT.

The genes are TRBV5-1 and TRBJ2-5, with 10 bases that match TRBD2. The germline V gene encodes CDR1 SGHRS and CDR2 YFSETQ. The CDR3 has 20 residues. The V and J ends lost 2 bases and 2 bases, in that order; junction bases with no gene match: 18. The DNA for the CDR3 is TGCGCCAGCAGCTTACCCAGCGGGAGGGCAAATCCACTGACTCAAGAGACCCAGTACTTC. Protein sequence: CASSLPSGRANPLTQETQYF.

As to this clone: The sample contains more than one DNA sequence encoding this CDR3. The chain joins TRBV18 to TRBJ2-5, with D hard to call. Germline values: CDR1 KGHSH, CDR2 LQKENI. V was pared by 1 base and J by 5 bases, with 2 bases between. The CDR3 sequence is 11 residues long. The CDR3 here is CASSPQETQYF. Here the CDR3 DNA reads TGTGCCAGCTCACCACAGGAGACCCAGTACTTC.